This is a list of T cell receptor beta chains from one sample in a study of T cells after yellow fever vaccination. Via MiXCR, TCRdb re-called the 5' RACE reads, giving one row per CDR3 protein. The sample shows some 29,000 distinct CDR3 sequences, about 5% of them seen only once. The specimen was CD8+ T cells sorted from PBMCs, collected 10 days after the yellow fever booster vaccination. These receptors were collected from a man younger than 45 who received the YFV17D yellow fever vaccine. Each CDR3 is given with its conserved first and last residue. Fields, in order: D gene, V gene, clone size, J gene, CDR3 DNA, CDR3 protein. A D gene is named only where the DNA matches it firmly. Part of the rows lack a size; the others show once, few, many or a class for expanded clones.

TRBD2	TRBV12-3/TRBV12-4	many	TRBJ2-7	TGTGCCAGCAGTAGGGCGGGAGCCAAGGTGTACGAGCAGTACTTC	CASSRAGAKVYEQYF
-	TRBV29-1	many	TRBJ1-2	TGCAGCGTTGAAGGTCGGGGTGGTGGTGGCTACACCTTC	CSVEGRGGGGYTF
TRBD2	TRBV2	many	TRBJ2-7	TGTGCCAGCAGGGAGACTAGCGGGAGGCCCGAGCAGTACTTC	CASRETSGRPEQYF
-	TRBV9	many	TRBJ2-7	TGTGCCAGCAGCGCCTCAACCCCCTCCTACGAGCAGTACTTC	CASSASTPSYEQYF
-	TRBV19	many	TRBJ2-7	TGTGCCAGTAGTACCCCCATAGCGGGCGGGGACACAACCTACGAGCAGTACTTC	CASSTPIAGGDTTYEQYF
-	TRBV20-1	many	TRBJ2-7	TGCAGTGCTAGAGAGGGACTTAGCTCCTACGAGCAGTACTTC	CSAREGLSSYEQYF
TRBD2	TRBV7-2	many	TRBJ2-1	TGTGCCAGCAGCTTAGTTGCGGGAGACTACAATGAGCAGTTCTTC	CASSLVAGDYNEQFF
-	TRBV7-9	many	TRBJ2-5	TGTGCCAGCAGCTTACCTGGTTGGGAGACCCAGTACTTC	CASSLPGWETQYF
-	TRBV7-9	many	TRBJ1-5	TGTGCCAGCAGCCCCAGTGGGGGCAATCAGCCCCAGCATTTT	CASSPSGGNQPQHF
-	TRBV27	many	TRBJ2-1	TGTGCCAGCAGTGTTCTGCTAGGCGATGAGCAGTTCTTC	CASSVLLGDEQFF
-	TRBV29-1	many	TRBJ2-7	TGCAGCGTTGAAGAGGAGGGGATCGAGCAGTACTTC	CSVEEEGIEQYF
TRBD2	TRBV10-3	many	TRBJ2-1	TGTGCCATCAGTGATGGAAGTAGCGGGAGACGGCATGAGCAGTTCTTC	CAISDGSSGRRHEQFF
TRBD1	TRBV30	many	TRBJ1-5	TGTGCCTGGAGTGCGGACAGGGTCACCAATCAGCCCCAGCATTTT	CAWSADRVTNQPQHF
TRBD1	TRBV20-1	-	TRBJ2-2	TGCATCGCCCCCGACAGGGACACCGGGGAGCTGTTTTTT	CIAPDRDTGELFF
-	TRBV6-5	many	TRBJ1-5	TGTGCCAGCAAAGTTCACAGGGATAGCAATCAGCCCCAGCATTTT	CASKVHRDSNQPQHF
-	TRBV23-1	many	TRBJ2-1	TGCGCCAGCAGTCAATCGCTTAGACGATCTTACAATGAGCAGTTCTTC	CASSQSLRRSYNEQFF
TRBD2	TRBV4-2	medium-sized	TRBJ2-3	TGTGCCAGCAGCCAAGATTCGGCTAGCGGTGCAGATACGCAGTATTTT	CASSQDSASGADTQYF
-	TRBV27	-	TRBJ2-7	TGTGCCAGCAGTTCAACACAGGGTGGGTACGAGCAGTACTTC	CASSSTQGGYEQYF
TRBD2	TRBV6-5	many	TRBJ2-3	TGTGCCAGCAGTTACGGGACTAGCGGCACAGATACGCAGTATTTT	CASSYGTSGTDTQYF
-	TRBV7-2	-	TRBJ2-5	TGTGCCAGCAGCTTAGCCTGGGGTCTAGCAGAAGAAGAGACCCAGTACTTC	CASSLAWGLAEEETQYF
TRBD1	TRBV29-1	-	TRBJ2-7	TGCAGCGTCCCGGGACAGGGGTTCGAGCAGTACTTC	CSVPGQGFEQYF
-	TRBV7-9	many	TRBJ2-2	TGTGCCAGCCCCTTGGACGCGATGGTGAACACCGGGGAGCTGTTTTTT	CASPLDAMVNTGELFF
TRBD2	TRBV6-1	many	TRBJ2-3	TGTGCCAGCAGAGGACTAGCGGAGTCAGATACGCAGTATTTT	CASRGLAESDTQYF
TRBD2	TRBV30	many	TRBJ2-1	TGTGCCTGGAATAGCGGGAACTACAATGAGCAGTTCTTC	CAWNSGNYNEQFF